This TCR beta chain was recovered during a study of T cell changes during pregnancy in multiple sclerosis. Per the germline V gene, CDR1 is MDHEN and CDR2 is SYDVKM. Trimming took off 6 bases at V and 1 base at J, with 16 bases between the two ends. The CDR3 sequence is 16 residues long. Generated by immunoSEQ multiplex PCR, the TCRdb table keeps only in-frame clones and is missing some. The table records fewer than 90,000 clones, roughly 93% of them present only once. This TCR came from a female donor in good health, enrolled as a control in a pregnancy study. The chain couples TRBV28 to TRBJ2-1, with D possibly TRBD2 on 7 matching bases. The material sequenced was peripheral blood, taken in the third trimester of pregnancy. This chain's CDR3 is CASRSGGGASYNEQFF. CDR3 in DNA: TGTGCCAGCAGAAGCGGTGGGGGGGCTTCCTACAATGAGCAGTTCTTC.